These T cell receptor beta chains were read from a single sample in a study of cytomegalovirus exposure and HLA in healthy donors. The data were produced by immunoSEQ multiplex PCR, yet TCRdb's version contains in-frame clones alone and is incomplete. Of about 150,000 clones listed, about four fifths are singletons. Sequencing input: PBMCs. Receptor source: a boy younger than 10 in good health and CMV-seronegative. The CDR3 runs from the conserved cysteine through the conserved F or W. The D gene is left open where the match is weak. The size field is filled for only some rows; it gives once, few, many or a size class.

V: TRBV27
J: TRBJ2-1
size: .
D: TRBD2
DNA: TGTGCCAGCAGCAAAGCGGGGGCGGAAAACAATGAGCAGTTCTTC
CDR3: CASSKAGAENNEQFF

V: TRBV29-1
J: TRBJ1-2
size: .
D: .
DNA: TGCAGCGTTTCCTTGCCGGGACCGGGAGGGAATGGCTACACCTTC
CDR3: CSVSLPGPGGNGYTF

V: TRBV30
J: TRBJ1-2
size: .
D: .
DNA: TGTGCCTGGAGTCAATATCTAAACTATGGCTACACCTTC
CDR3: CAWSQYLNYGYTF

V: TRBV21-1
J: TRBJ2-1
size: .
D: .
DNA: TGTGCCAGCAGCAAACCAATAGCGGTATACAATGAGCAGTTCTTC
CDR3: CASSKPIAVYNEQFF

V: TRBV10-1
J: TRBJ2-3
size: .
D: .
DNA: TGCGCCAGCAGTGAGGCTATCACAGATACGCAGTATTTT
CDR3: CASSEAITDTQYF

V: TRBV5-1
J: TRBJ2-6
size: few
D: TRBD1
DNA: TGCGCCAGCAGTCACACAGGGGCTGGGGCCAACGTCCTGACTTTC
CDR3: CASSHTGAGANVLTF

V: TRBV6-6
J: TRBJ2-3
size: .
D: .
DNA: TGTGCCAGCAGTAGGGACTTTTCCACAGATACGCAGTATTTT
CDR3: CASSRDFSTDTQYF

V: TRBV11-2
J: TRBJ2-3
size: .
D: .
DNA: TGTGCCAGCAGCCGAGGGCGGTCTAGCACAGATACGCAGTATTTT
CDR3: CASSRGRSSTDTQYF

V: TRBV27
J: TRBJ2-5
size: once
D: .
DNA: TGTGCCAGCAGTTTGCGCAGGGAAGAGACCCAGTACTTC
CDR3: CASSLRREETQYF

V: TRBV18
J: TRBJ2-1
size: .
D: TRBD1
DNA: TGTGCCAGCTCACCGGGACAGCACAATGAGCAGTTCTTC
CDR3: CASSPGQHNEQFF

V: TRBV6-1
J: TRBJ1-2
size: .
D: .
DNA: TGTGCCAGCAGTGTCCCCGACAGCTACCTCAACTATGGCTACACCTTC
CDR3: CASSVPDSYLNYGYTF

V: TRBV10-3
J: TRBJ1-1
size: .
D: .
DNA: TGTGCCATCGGAGACAGCCTGAACACTGAAGCTTTCTTT
CDR3: CAIGDSLNTEAFF

V: TRBV9
J: TRBJ2-3
size: .
D: TRBD1
DNA: TGTGCCAGCAGCCCCCGGACAGGGGGCCGTACAGATACGCAGTATTTT
CDR3: CASSPRTGGRTDTQYF

V: TRBV2
J: TRBJ2-7
size: .
D: .
DNA: TGTGCCAGCAGCACCGCAGGGGGGATTCCCTACGAGCAGTACTTC
CDR3: CASSTAGGIPYEQYF

V: TRBV2
J: TRBJ1-2
size: .
D: TRBD1
DNA: TGTGCCAGCAGTGAGAGACAGGGGCGGTCTAACTATGGCTACACCTTC
CDR3: CASSERQGRSNYGYTF

V: TRBV19
J: TRBJ1-2
size: .
D: .
DNA: TGTGCCAGTAGTTTTAACCATCGGGGCTACACCTTC
CDR3: CASSFNHRGYTF

V: TRBV29-1
J: TRBJ2-2
size: .
D: .
DNA: TGCAGCGCAGCGGGGACAGGGAACACCGGGGAGCTGTTTTTT
CDR3: CSAAGTGNTGELFF

V: TRBV30
J: TRBJ2-2
size: .
D: TRBD2
DNA: TGTGCCTGGAACGCCCCCCGCGGGAGAGAAACCGGGGAGCTGTTTTTT
CDR3: CAWNAPRGRETGELFF

V: TRBV9
J: TRBJ1-3
size: .
D: TRBD1
DNA: TGTGCCAGCAGCACATACGACCCGCAGGGGGGATTGGGAGACACCATATATTTT
CDR3: CASSTYDPQGGLGDTIYF

V: TRBV5-1
J: TRBJ2-7
size: .
D: .
DNA: TGCGCCAGCAGCTTGGAAGACAGTCCAAACGAGCAGTACTTC
CDR3: CASSLEDSPNEQYF

V: TRBV13
J: TRBJ2-1
size: .
D: .
DNA: TGTGCCAGCAGCTGGGGACTTTCCTACAATGAGCAGTTCTTC
CDR3: CASSWGLSYNEQFF

V: TRBV9
J: TRBJ1-1
size: .
D: .
DNA: TGTGCCAGCAGCGTAGAAGGAGACGGGACTGAAGCTTTCTTT
CDR3: CASSVEGDGTEAFF

V: TRBV9
J: TRBJ2-3
size: .
D: .
DNA: TGTGCCAGCAGCGTTCCCTTGGCGGGGGCTAGCACAGATACGCAGTATTTT
CDR3: CASSVPLAGASTDTQYF

V: TRBV2
J: TRBJ1-2
size: .
D: TRBD1
DNA: TGTGCCAGCAGTGTGGGACAGGGGGCATCCCTCTATGGCTACACCTTC
CDR3: CASSVGQGASLYGYTF

V: TRBV28
J: TRBJ2-5
size: .
D: .
DNA: TGTGCCAGCAGTTGGGGCGACCGAACGACTGAAGAGACCCAGTACTTC
CDR3: CASSWGDRTTEETQYF

V: TRBV5-1
J: TRBJ1-2
size: few
D: TRBD1
DNA: TGCGCCAGCAGCATAAGGACAGGGGGCTCGGATGGCTACACCTTC
CDR3: CASSIRTGGSDGYTF

V: TRBV29-1
J: TRBJ1-2
size: .
D: TRBD1
DNA: TGCAGCGTTGACCCACGGGACAGGGGGCGCTGGGGCTACACCTTC
CDR3: CSVDPRDRGRWGYTF

V: TRBV28
J: TRBJ2-4
size: .
D: .
DNA: TGTGCCAGCGCGGGGAACATTCAGTACTTC
CDR3: CASAGNIQYF

V: TRBV6-5
J: TRBJ1-4
size: .
D: .
DNA: TGTGCCAGCAGTTTCAGGGGAGCCACAACTAATGAAAAACTGTTTTTT
CDR3: CASSFRGATTNEKLFF

V: TRBV5-1
J: TRBJ2-1
size: .
D: .
DNA: TGCGCCAGCAGCGGTAAGAGGGTCCCCTACAATGAGCAGTTCTTC
CDR3: CASSGKRVPYNEQFF

V: TRBV2
J: TRBJ1-1
size: .
D: .
DNA: TGTGCCAGCAGTGATAATAGGAACACTGAAGCTTTCTTT
CDR3: CASSDNRNTEAFF

V: TRBV28
J: TRBJ2-1
size: .
D: .
DNA: TGTGCCAGCAGACCTCAGGGGAATGAGCAGTTCTTC
CDR3: CASRPQGNEQFF

V: TRBV5-1
J: TRBJ1-6
size: .
D: .
DNA: TGCGCCAGCAGCGTCGACCGGGGTCATAATTCACCCCTCCACTTT
CDR3: CASSVDRGHNSPLHF

V: TRBV29-1
J: TRBJ2-3
size: .
D: TRBD1
DNA: TGCAGCGTCCCGGGACAGGGGAGAGATACGCAGTATTTT
CDR3: CSVPGQGRDTQYF

V: TRBV9
J: TRBJ1-1
size: .
D: .
DNA: TGTGCCAGCAGCGTAGGCCTAATGAACACTGAAGCTTTCTTT
CDR3: CASSVGLMNTEAFF

V: TRBV5-1
J: TRBJ1-2
size: once
D: .
DNA: TGCGCCAGCAGCTTTGAGTTCGGTAGCTATGGCTACACCTTC
CDR3: CASSFEFGSYGYTF

V: TRBV5-1
J: TRBJ1-5
size: .
D: .
DNA: TGCGCCAGCAGCTTGGGAGGTGCCGATAGCAATCAGCCCCAGCATTTT
CDR3: CASSLGGADSNQPQHF

V: TRBV27
J: TRBJ1-2
size: .
D: .
DNA: TGTGCCAGCAGGATACAGGGAAGTGATGGCTACACCTTC
CDR3: CASRIQGSDGYTF

V: TRBV12-1
J: TRBJ2-7
size: .
D: .
DNA: TGTGCCAGCAGCCCCGGGACAGCTATCTACGAGCAGTACTTC
CDR3: CASSPGTAIYEQYF

V: TRBV7-9
J: TRBJ2-5
size: once
D: TRBD2
DNA: TGTGCCAGCAGCTCCGCCCCTAGCGGGGAAGAGACCCAGTACTTC
CDR3: CASSSAPSGEETQYF

V: TRBV29-1
J: TRBJ2-7
size: once
D: .
DNA: TGCAGCTCCCGCTACGAGCAGTACTTC
CDR3: CSSRYEQYF

V: TRBV25-1
J: TRBJ1-4
size: .
D: .
DNA: TGTGCCAGCAGGGGGCTGGGGCGTGGAGAAAAACTGTTTTTT
CDR3: CASRGLGRGEKLFF

V: TRBV27
J: TRBJ2-7
size: .
D: TRBD2
DNA: TGTGCCAGCAGTTTATCGGCTAGCGGGAGCTACGAGCAGTACTTC
CDR3: CASSLSASGSYEQYF

V: TRBV2
J: TRBJ1-5
size: .
D: .
DNA: TGTGCCAGCAGTGAGGAACAGGGCGGCGATCAGCCCCAGCATTTT
CDR3: CASSEEQGGDQPQHF

V: TRBV5-1
J: TRBJ2-3
size: few
D: .
DNA: TGCGCCAGCATGAAGGGGACAGATACGCAGTATTTT
CDR3: CASMKGTDTQYF

V: TRBV20-1
J: TRBJ2-5
size: .
D: .
DNA: TGCAGTGCTAGAGAGAGAAAGACCCAGTACTTC
CDR3: CSARERKTQYF

V: TRBV19
J: TRBJ2-4
size: .
D: TRBD2
DNA: TGTGCCAGTAGTATTCCTAGCGGGAACATTCAGTACTTC
CDR3: CASSIPSGNIQYF

V: TRBV6-6
J: TRBJ2-7
size: .
D: TRBD2
DNA: TGTGCCAGCAGTTTCGATGGACTAGCGGGATTCTACGAGCAGTACTTC
CDR3: CASSFDGLAGFYEQYF

V: TRBV2
J: TRBJ2-3
size: few
D: TRBD1
DNA: TGTGCCAGCAGTGGACAATCACAGGGGTCAACGCAGTATTTT
CDR3: CASSGQSQGSTQYF

V: TRBV1
J: TRBJ2-7
size: once
D: .
DNA: TGCACCAGCAGCCGCGGGACTAGCGGGAGCTCCTACGAGCAGTACTTC
CDR3: CTSSRGTSGSSYEQYF

V: TRBV5-6
J: TRBJ1-3
size: .
D: .
DNA: TGTGCCAGCAGCTCTACAACGCGGGACACCATATATTTT
CDR3: CASSSTTRDTIYF

V: TRBV28
J: TRBJ1-5
size: .
D: .
DNA: TGTGCCAGCAGTTCACAGGCGTTCAATCAGCCCCAGCATTTT
CDR3: CASSSQAFNQPQHF

V: TRBV10-3
J: TRBJ2-3
size: .
D: TRBD2
DNA: TGTGCCATCGGATATACTAGCGGAGGAAGCACAGATACGCAGTATTTT
CDR3: CAIGYTSGGSTDTQYF

V: TRBV7-9
J: TRBJ2-7
size: .
D: TRBD1
DNA: TGTGCCAGCAGCGCAGCCGGGACAGGGGGATACGAGCAGTACTTC
CDR3: CASSAAGTGGYEQYF

V: TRBV5-1
J: TRBJ1-2
size: .
D: .
DNA: TGCGCCAGCAGCTTGGAGTCAGGCGGGGTCGGCTACACCTTC
CDR3: CASSLESGGVGYTF

V: TRBV27
J: TRBJ2-3
size: .
D: TRBD1
DNA: TGTGCCAGCAGCCAGGGGACAGGGGGCGATACGCAGTATTTT
CDR3: CASSQGTGGDTQYF

V: TRBV29-1
J: TRBJ2-1
size: .
D: TRBD2
DNA: TGCAGCGTTGCTAAAGGGACTAGCGGACTCAATGAGCAGTTCTTC
CDR3: CSVAKGTSGLNEQFF

V: TRBV29-1
J: TRBJ2-7
size: .
D: TRBD1
DNA: TGCAGCGTTGCCAGGGGGAGCTCCTACGAGCAGTACTTC
CDR3: CSVARGSSYEQYF